The clone carrying this T cell receptor beta chain has a count of ten or more. What it binds is unknown. From RNA transcripts, TCR beta CDR3 regions were amplified. When the TCR CDR3 underwent first-round RT-PCR, the HTBI primer set was used. From the multiplex PCR reads, TCRdb called clonotypes with MiXCR, one entry per CDR3 protein. This table holds around 610,000 distinct CDR3 sequences, about 14% found once. The data originate from a study of T cells in Graves' hyperthyroidism and ophthalmopathy. V gave up 6 bases and J gave up 10 bases, with 15 bases separating them. The CDR3 length is 12 residues. The germline CDR1 and CDR2 sequences are LNHNV and YYDKDF (reference sequence). Study findings and constraints: Before onset, ophthalmopathy was predicted by the model a median roughly 6.8 months earlier.

Clinical symptoms, serum thyroxine and TRAb, thyroid ultrasound and orbital computed tomography were used for the diagnoses. Sequencing input: blood. The sequence was obtained from a woman between 40 and 50 years old with Graves' ophthalmopathy. This chain links TRBV15 with TRBJ1-1; D uncertain. The DNA of the CDR3 is TGTGCCACCAGTCCCGAGGGTCAGGTAGCTTTCTTT. Translating it yields CATSPEGQVAFF.